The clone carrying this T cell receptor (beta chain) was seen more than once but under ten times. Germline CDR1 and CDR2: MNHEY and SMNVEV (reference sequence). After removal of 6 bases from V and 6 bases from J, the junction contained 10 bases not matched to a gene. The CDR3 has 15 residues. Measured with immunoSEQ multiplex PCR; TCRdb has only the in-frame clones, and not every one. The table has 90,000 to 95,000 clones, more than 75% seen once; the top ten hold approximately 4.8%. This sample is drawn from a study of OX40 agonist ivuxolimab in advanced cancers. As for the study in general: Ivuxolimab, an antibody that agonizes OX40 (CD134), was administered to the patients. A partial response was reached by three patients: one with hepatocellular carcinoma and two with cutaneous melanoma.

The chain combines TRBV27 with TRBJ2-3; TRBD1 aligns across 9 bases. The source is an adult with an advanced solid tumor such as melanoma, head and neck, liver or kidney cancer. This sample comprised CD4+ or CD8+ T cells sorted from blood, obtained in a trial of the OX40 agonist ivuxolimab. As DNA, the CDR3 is TGTGCCAGCAGATGGAGGGACAGGGTTTCGGATACGCAGTATTTT. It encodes CASRWRDRVSDTQYF.